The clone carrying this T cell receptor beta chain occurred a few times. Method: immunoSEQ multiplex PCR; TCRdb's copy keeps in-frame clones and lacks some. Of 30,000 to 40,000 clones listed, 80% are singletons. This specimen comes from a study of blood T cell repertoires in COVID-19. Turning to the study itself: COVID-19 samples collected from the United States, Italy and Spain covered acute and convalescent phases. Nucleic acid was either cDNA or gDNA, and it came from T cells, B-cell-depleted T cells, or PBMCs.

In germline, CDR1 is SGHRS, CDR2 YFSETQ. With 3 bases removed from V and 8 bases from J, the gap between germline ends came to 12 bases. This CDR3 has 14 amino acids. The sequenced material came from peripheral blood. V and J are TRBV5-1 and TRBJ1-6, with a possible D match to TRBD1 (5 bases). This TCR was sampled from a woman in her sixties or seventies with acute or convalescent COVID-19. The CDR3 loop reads CASSSTGGDSPLHF. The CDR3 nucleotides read TGCGCCAGCAGCTCCACAGGAGGGGATTCACCCCTCCACTTT.